The entry below describes one T cell receptor (beta chain). This sample stems from a study of blood T cell repertoires in COVID-19. Across the study: Material from acute and convalescent COVID-19 was sourced from the United States, Italy and Spain. In each case, the material was cDNA or gDNA derived from T cells, B-cell-depleted T cells, or PBMCs.

As processed by the authors: Estimates of nucleated cell counts were drawn from the amplification of reference gene primers. TCRdb keeps only in-frame clones here, not all; method: immunoSEQ multiplex PCR. That table supplies the V and J calls and clone size; D and trimming were determined from the DNA. The sample yields 13,000 or so clones, about 75% seen once. CDR1 is MNHEY and CDR2 is SMNVEV in the germline V gene (reference sequence). V lost 5 bases and J lost 6, with 18 bases in between. There are 15 residues in the CDR3. Sequencing used peripheral blood. The sequence was collected from an elderly woman with acute or convalescent COVID-19. The V gene is TRBV27, the J gene TRBJ2-3; TRBD1 might be the D (5 bases). CDR3 sequence: CASSRTGHLGDTQYF. In nucleotides, the CDR3 is TGTGCCAGCAGTCGAACCGGACACCTAGGGGATACGCAGTATTTT.